This is a list of T cell receptor beta chains from one sample in a study of STAT5B mutations in CD4+ large granular lymphocyte leukemia. The repertoire was sequenced with immunoSEQ multiplex PCR; TCRdb's copy has only in-frame clones and lacks some. The table lists just under 35,000 clones, about 70% of them singletons. The sequenced sample consisted of CD4+ T cells from blood buffy coats. The receptors here all came from a human donor in good health. CDR3s include the opening cysteine and the closing phenylalanine or tryptophan. Fields, in order: D gene, V gene, clone size, J gene, CDR3 protein. A D gene is named only where the DNA matches it firmly. Size is omitted from some rows. Given values are once, few, many or a class for expanded clones.

TRBD1	TRBV11-2	NA	TRBJ2-3	CASSSFRGRATDTQYF
NA	TRBV6-6	NA	TRBJ1-4	CASSPVGANEKLFF
NA	TRBV11-2	NA	TRBJ2-1	CASSLVFRATGNEQFF
TRBD2	TRBV19	NA	TRBJ2-5	CASSIYGAGVETQYF
TRBD1	TRBV7-3	NA	TRBJ2-2	CASSSTGGIGGELFF
TRBD2	TRBV2	NA	TRBJ2-3	CASSPGRGRISDTQYF
NA	TRBV21-1	NA	TRBJ2-2	CASSKVAWGRASAGELFF
TRBD1	TRBV2	NA	TRBJ2-5	CASSDFGTGIKETQYF
NA	TRBV19	NA	TRBJ2-7	CASSPPLSYEQYF
NA	TRBV7-9	NA	TRBJ2-5	CASSLSLGETQYF
NA	TRBV5-5	NA	TRBJ1-3	CASSSPGTIPADTIYF
NA	TRBV5-8	NA	TRBJ1-3	CASSPTGGNTIYF
NA	TRBV7-9	once	TRBJ2-7	CASSLNPARSYEQYF
NA	TRBV19	NA	TRBJ2-5	CASSMDPGHSFGETQYF
NA	TRBV25-1	NA	TRBJ2-5	CASSETTARGTQYF
NA	TRBV23-1	NA	TRBJ2-7	CASSQWAFSYEQYF
TRBD1	TRBV19	NA	TRBJ1-5	CASSGTGSGQPQHF
TRBD2	TRBV5-6	NA	TRBJ2-3	CASSLRGAGRGTDTQYF
NA	TRBV19	NA	TRBJ2-7	CASSGTGTRPSYEQYF
NA	TRBV28	NA	TRBJ2-4	CASSSGTTKNIQYF
NA	TRBV2	NA	TRBJ2-2	CASSGRWGNTGELFF
NA	TRBV10-3	NA	TRBJ1-6	CAIGGQYNSPLHF
TRBD1	TRBV18	NA	TRBJ1-6	CASSPPLGQGLGSPLHF
TRBD2	TRBV18	NA	TRBJ2-5	CASSPNLGGGEETQYF
NA	TRBV5-4	NA	TRBJ2-3	CASSFDRNSDTQYF
TRBD1	TRBV29-1	once	TRBJ2-2	CSVGRDRGLLSGELFF
NA	TRBV29-1	NA	TRBJ2-3	CSAPRSGTTQYF
TRBD1	TRBV2	NA	TRBJ1-4	CASKDRETNEKLFF
TRBD1	TRBV7-2	few	TRBJ1-1	CASSPRDRGGAFF
NA	TRBV19	NA	TRBJ1-3	CASTISPPGSSGNTIYF
TRBD1	TRBV5-1	NA	TRBJ2-7	CASSPGRQGAPFYEQYF
TRBD1	TRBV7-9	few	TRBJ2-1	CASSLSGGFPNEQFF
NA	TRBV27	NA	TRBJ2-1	CASSSQGGLAYNEQFF
NA	TRBV5-4	few	TRBJ1-2	CASSSQGSNYGYTF
TRBD1	TRBV7-2	NA	TRBJ2-2	CASFSGGPNTGELFF
TRBD1	TRBV27	medium-sized	TRBJ1-4	CASSFGQANEKLFF
TRBD2	TRBV11-3	NA	TRBJ2-7	CASKAGGDEQYF
TRBD1	TRBV7-2	NA	TRBJ2-4	CASSPGQGGGIQYF
TRBD1	TRBV7-2	NA	TRBJ2-7	CASSQGTGREQYF
NA	TRBV5-4	NA	TRBJ1-1	CASSLDLNTEAFF
TRBD2	TRBV5-1	NA	TRBJ2-1	CASSYLAGGKYNEQFF
NA	TRBV6-1	NA	TRBJ1-3	CASTPGGAGNTIYF
TRBD1	TRBV5-5	NA	TRBJ2-6	CASSPGTGSGANVLTF
TRBD1	TRBV5-1	NA	TRBJ1-2	CASSPPTGEAGGYTF
NA	TRBV7-2	few	TRBJ1-1	CASSRGTTSNTEAFF
NA	TRBV2	few	TRBJ1-5	CASSERSALNSNQPQHF
TRBD1	TRBV7-2	NA	TRBJ1-2	CASSLFGTGSNYGYTF
TRBD1	TRBV10-3	NA	TRBJ1-1	CAISPDRGRPTEAFF
NA	TRBV28	NA	TRBJ1-1	CASSLVVQNTEAFF
TRBD1	TRBV14	NA	TRBJ2-1	CASSHGQGRWNEQFF
NA	TRBV4-2	once	TRBJ1-2	CASSQVGARAGGYTF
NA	TRBV9	NA	TRBJ1-5	CASSVGERNNQPQHF
NA	TRBV12-2	NA	TRBJ2-3	CASRYTSGGACRRDTDTQYF
TRBD1	TRBV2	few	TRBJ1-2	CASTGGTGAYGYTF
NA	TRBV7-2	NA	TRBJ1-1	CASSLVRTEAFF
NA	TRBV18	few	TRBJ1-6	CASSSGEAPNSPLHF
NA	TRBV5-4	NA	TRBJ1-3	CARPGASGNTIYF